This T cell receptor beta chain was sequenced in a study of blood T cell repertoires in COVID-19. In the study overall: The origin of the acute and convalescent COVID-19 samples was the United States, Italy and Spain. PBMCs, B-cell-depleted T cells, or T cells provided the cDNA or gDNA that made up the material.

Clones were sequenced by immunoSEQ multiplex PCR, and TCRdb holds only the in-frame ones, with some missing. The table shows 200,000 to 250,000 clones, with around 84% occurring only once. The CDR3 totals 15 residues. Germline CDR1 is SGDLS and CDR2 is YYNGEE. The V gene lost 4 bases and the J gene lost 1 base, with 14 bases spanning the gap. Sequencing was performed on peripheral blood. The sequence was collected from a man between 60 and 75 years old with acute or convalescent COVID-19. The chain combines TRBV9 with TRBJ1-1, with D possibly matching TRBD1 (6 bases). The CDR3 spells CASSPRRGGNTEAFF. DNA for the CDR3: TGTGCCAGCAGCCCGCGGCGAGGGGGGAACACTGAAGCTTTCTTT.